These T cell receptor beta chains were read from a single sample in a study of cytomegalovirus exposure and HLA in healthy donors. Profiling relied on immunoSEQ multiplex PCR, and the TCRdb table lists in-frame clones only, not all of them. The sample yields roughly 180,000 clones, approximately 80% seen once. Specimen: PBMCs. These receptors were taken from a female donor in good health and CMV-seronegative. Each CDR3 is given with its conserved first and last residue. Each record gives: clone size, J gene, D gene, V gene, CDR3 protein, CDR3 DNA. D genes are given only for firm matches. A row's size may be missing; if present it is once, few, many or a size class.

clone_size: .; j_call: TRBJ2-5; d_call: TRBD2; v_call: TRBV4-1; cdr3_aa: CASSQVPSGQETQYF; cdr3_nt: TGCGCCAGCAGCCAAGTTCCTAGCGGACAAGAGACCCAGTACTTC
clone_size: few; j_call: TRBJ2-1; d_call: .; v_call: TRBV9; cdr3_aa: CASSVVTSSNEQFF; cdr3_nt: TGTGCCAGCAGCGTAGTAACTAGCAGCAATGAGCAGTTCTTC
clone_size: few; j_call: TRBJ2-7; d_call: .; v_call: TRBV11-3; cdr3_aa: CASSLVMLGAEKYF; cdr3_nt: TGTGCCAGCAGCTTAGTCATGTTAGGGGCAGAAAAGTACTTC
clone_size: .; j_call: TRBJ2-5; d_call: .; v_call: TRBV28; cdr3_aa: CASSLHTLQETQYF; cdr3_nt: TGTGCCAGCAGTCTCCATACTCTCCAAGAGACCCAGTACTTC
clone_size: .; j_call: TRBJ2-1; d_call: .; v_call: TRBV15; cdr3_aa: CATSRGGRTVNEQFF; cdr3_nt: TGTGCCACCAGCAGAGGGGGGCGGACTGTCAATGAGCAGTTCTTC
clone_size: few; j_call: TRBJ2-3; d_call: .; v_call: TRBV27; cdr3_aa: CASSLYGERLTDTQYF; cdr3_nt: TGTGCCAGCAGTTTATACGGGGAGCGCCTCACAGATACGCAGTATTTT
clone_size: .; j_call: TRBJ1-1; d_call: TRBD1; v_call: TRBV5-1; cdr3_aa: CASSLISRTGGGTEAFF; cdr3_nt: TGCGCCAGCAGCTTGATTAGTCGTACAGGGGGCGGCACTGAAGCTTTCTTT
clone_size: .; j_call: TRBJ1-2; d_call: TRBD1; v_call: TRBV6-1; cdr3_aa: CASSEESGQNYGYTF; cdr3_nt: TGTGCCAGCAGTGAAGAATCGGGACAGAACTATGGCTACACCTTC
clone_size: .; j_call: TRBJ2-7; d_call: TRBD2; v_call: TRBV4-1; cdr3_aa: CASSQYPPEAGAYEQYF; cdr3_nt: TGCGCCAGCAGCCAATATCCCCCCGAGGCGGGAGCCTACGAGCAGTACTTC
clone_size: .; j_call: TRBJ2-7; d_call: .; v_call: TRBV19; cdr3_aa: CASSTRRGASYEQYF; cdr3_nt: TGTGCCAGTAGTACTCGCCGGGGAGCCTCCTACGAGCAGTACTTC
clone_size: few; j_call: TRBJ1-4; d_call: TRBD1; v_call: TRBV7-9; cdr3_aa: CASSSTGTGLGEKLFF; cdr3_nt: TGTGCCAGCAGCAGCACCGGGACAGGGCTCGGTGAAAAACTGTTTTTT
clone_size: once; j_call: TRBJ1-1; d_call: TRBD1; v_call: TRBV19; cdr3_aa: CASSKTGENGAFF; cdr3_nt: TGTGCCAGTTCCAAGACAGGGGAAAACGGAGCTTTCTTT
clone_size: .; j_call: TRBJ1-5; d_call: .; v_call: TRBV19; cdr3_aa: CASSMDSLYSNQPQHF; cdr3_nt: TGTGCCAGTAGTATGGACAGTTTGTATAGCAATCAGCCCCAGCATTTT
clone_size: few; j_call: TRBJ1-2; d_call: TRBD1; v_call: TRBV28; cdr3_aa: CASTDSQGLRGYTF; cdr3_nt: TGTGCCAGCACCGACTCACAGGGGCTACGTGGCTACACCTTC
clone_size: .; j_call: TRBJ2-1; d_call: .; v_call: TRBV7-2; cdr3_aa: CASSLGSAMSSYNEQFF; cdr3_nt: TGTGCCAGCAGCTTAGGGTCAGCGATGAGCTCCTACAATGAGCAGTTCTTC
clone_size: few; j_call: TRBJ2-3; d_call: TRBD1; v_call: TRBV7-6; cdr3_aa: CASSLPTGGDTQYF; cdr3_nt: TGTGCCAGCAGCTTACCGACAGGGGGAGATACGCAGTATTTT
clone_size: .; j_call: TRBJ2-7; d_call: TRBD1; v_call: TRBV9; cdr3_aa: CASSVWDSSYEQYF; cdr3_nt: TGTGCCAGCAGCGTTTGGGACAGCTCCTACGAGCAGTACTTC
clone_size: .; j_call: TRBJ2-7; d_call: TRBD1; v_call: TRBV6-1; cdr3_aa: CASSESRGQSYEQYF; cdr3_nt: TGTGCCAGCAGTGAATCCCGGGGACAGTCCTACGAGCAGTACTTC
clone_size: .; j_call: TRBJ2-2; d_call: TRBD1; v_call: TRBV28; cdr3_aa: CASTYRGLVTGELFF; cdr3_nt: TGTGCCAGCACCTACAGGGGGCTGGTCACCGGGGAGCTGTTTTTT
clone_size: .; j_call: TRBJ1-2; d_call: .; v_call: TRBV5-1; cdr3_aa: CASSLAERKANYGYTF; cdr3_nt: TGCGCCAGCAGCTTGGCCGAGAGGAAGGCTAACTATGGCTACACCTTC
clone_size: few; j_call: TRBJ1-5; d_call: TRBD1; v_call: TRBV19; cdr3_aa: CASGRTGGSNQPQHF; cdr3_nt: TGTGCCAGTGGGAGGACAGGGGGTAGCAATCAGCCCCAGCATTTT
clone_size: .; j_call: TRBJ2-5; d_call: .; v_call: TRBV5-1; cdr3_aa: CASSLPDSPVETQYF; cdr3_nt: TGCGCCAGCAGCTTGCCCGACAGTCCGGTGGAGACCCAGTACTTC
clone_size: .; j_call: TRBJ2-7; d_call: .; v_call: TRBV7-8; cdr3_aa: CASSLQGPFAEQYF; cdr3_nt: TGTGCCAGCAGCTTACAGGGGCCCTTCGCCGAGCAGTACTTC
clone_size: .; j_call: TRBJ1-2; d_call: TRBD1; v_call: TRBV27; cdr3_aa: CASSFIRLSDRVEGYTF; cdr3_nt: TGTGCCAGCAGTTTCATACGATTATCGGACAGGGTCGAGGGCTACACCTTC
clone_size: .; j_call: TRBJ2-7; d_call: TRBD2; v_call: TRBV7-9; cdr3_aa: CSSSFSSASGSGFSEQYF; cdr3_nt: TGTTCCAGCAGCTTCTCTAGTGCTAGCGGGAGTGGTTTTAGCGAGCAGTACTTC
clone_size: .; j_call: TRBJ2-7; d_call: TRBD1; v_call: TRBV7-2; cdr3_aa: CASSAQGQSYEQYF; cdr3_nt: TGTGCCAGCAGCGCCCAGGGACAGTCCTACGAGCAGTACTTC
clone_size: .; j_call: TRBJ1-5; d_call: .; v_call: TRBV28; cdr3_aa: CASSLSAGTGEQPQHF; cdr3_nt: TGTGCCAGCAGTTTATCCGCAGGAACTGGGGAGCAGCCCCAGCATTTT
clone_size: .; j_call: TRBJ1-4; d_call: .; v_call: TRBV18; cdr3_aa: CASSPRTEAEKLFF; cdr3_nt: TGTGCCAGCTCTCCCCGGACAGAAGCAGAAAAACTGTTTTTT
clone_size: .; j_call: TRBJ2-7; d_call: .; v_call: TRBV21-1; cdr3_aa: CASSKSSGTQSSYEQYF; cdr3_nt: TGTGCCAGCAGCAAGTCTAGCGGGACTCAGAGCTCCTACGAGCAGTACTTC
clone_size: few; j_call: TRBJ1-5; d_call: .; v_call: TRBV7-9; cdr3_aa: CASSRDGNSNQPQHF; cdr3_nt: TGTGCCAGCAGCCGCGACGGGAATAGCAATCAGCCCCAGCATTTT
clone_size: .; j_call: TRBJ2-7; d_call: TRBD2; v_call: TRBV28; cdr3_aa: CASSRLNSGDEQYF; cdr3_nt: TGTGCCAGCAGTCGCCTTAATAGCGGGGACGAGCAGTACTTC
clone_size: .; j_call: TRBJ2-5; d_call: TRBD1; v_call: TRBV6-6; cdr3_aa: CASSSRGRETQYF; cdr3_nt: TGTGCCAGCAGCTCCAGGGGGAGAGAGACCCAGTACTTC
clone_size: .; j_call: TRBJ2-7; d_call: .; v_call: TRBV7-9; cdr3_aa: CSSSPVGTPSYEQYF; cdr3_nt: TGTTCCAGCAGCCCGGTCGGGACACCTTCCTACGAGCAGTACTTC
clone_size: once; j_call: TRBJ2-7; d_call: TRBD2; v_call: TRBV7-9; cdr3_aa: CASSHSGGEQYF; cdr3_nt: TGTGCCAGCAGCCATTCGGGGGGCGAGCAGTACTTC
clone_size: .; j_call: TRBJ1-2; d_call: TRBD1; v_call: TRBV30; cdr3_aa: CAWIGGTAINYGYTF; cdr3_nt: TGTGCCTGGATAGGGGGGACAGCGATAAACTATGGCTACACCTTC
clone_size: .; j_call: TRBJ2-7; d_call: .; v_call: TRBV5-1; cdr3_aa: CASSSPRGSGHEQYF; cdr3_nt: TGCGCCAGCAGCTCCCCGCGGGGTTCTGGGCACGAGCAGTACTTC
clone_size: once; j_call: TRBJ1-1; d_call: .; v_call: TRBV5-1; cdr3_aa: CASSLLGVNTEAFF; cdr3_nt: TGCGCCAGCAGCTTGTTAGGGGTGAACACTGAAGCTTTCTTT
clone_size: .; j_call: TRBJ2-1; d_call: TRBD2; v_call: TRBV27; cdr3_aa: CASSQGLELFF; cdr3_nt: TGTGCCAGCAGTCAAGGACTAGAACTGTTCTTC
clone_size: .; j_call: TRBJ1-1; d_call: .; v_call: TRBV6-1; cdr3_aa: CATDLNSGNTEAFF; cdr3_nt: TGTGCCACCGACCTTAACAGTGGGAACACTGAAGCTTTCTTT
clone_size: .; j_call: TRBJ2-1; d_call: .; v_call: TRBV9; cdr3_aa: CASSVGDGGEQFF; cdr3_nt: TGTGCCAGCAGCGTAGGAGACGGGGGTGAGCAGTTCTTC
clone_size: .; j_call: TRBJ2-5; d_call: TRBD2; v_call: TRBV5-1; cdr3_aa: CASSSSGTQETQYF; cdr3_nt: TGCGCCAGCAGCAGTAGCGGGACCCAAGAGACCCAGTACTTC
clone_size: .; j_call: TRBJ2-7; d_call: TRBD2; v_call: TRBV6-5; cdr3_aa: CASSRTSDYEQYF; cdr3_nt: TGTGCCAGCAGCCGGACTAGCGACTACGAGCAGTACTTC
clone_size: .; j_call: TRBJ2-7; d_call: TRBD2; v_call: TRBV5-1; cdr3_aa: CASSLNPAGANEQYF; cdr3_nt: TGCGCCAGCAGCCTTAATCCAGCGGGAGCGAACGAGCAGTACTTC
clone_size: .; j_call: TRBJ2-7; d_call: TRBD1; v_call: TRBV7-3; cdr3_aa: CASSPGTGNYEQYF; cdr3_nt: TGTGCCAGCAGCCCCGGGACAGGGAATTACGAGCAGTACTTC
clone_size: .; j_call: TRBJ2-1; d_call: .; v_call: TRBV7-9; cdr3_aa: CSSSRKYRVPYNEQFF; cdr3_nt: TGTTCCAGCAGCCGAAAATACAGAGTTCCCTACAATGAGCAGTTCTTC
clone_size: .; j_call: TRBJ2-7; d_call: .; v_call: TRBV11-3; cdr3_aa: CASSRGGESPYEQYF; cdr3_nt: TGTGCCAGCAGCCGGGGTGGGGAAAGCCCCTACGAGCAGTACTTC
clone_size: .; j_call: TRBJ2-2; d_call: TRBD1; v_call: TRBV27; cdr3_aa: CASRTGSNTGELFF; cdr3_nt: TGTGCCAGCAGGACAGGGTCGAACACCGGGGAGCTGTTTTTT
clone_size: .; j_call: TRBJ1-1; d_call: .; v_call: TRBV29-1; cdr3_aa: CSVHPGITEAFF; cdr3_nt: TGCAGCGTCCATCCGGGGATCACTGAAGCTTTCTTT
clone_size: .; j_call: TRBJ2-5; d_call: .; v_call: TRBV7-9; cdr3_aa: CASSLSDRGETQYF; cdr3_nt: TGTGCCAGCAGCTTATCAGACCGAGGAGAGACCCAGTACTTC
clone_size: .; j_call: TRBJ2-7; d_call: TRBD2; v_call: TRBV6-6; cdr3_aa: CASSDPGLAASYEQYF; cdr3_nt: TGTGCCAGCAGCGATCCGGGACTAGCTGCTTCCTACGAGCAGTACTTC
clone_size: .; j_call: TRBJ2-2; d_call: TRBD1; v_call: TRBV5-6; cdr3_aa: CASSLETGEPTGELFF; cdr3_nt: TGTGCCAGCAGCTTGGAGACAGGGGAACCCACCGGGGAGCTGTTTTTT
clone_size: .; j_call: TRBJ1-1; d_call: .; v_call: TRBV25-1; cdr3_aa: CASSITGTEAFF; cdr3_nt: TGTGCCAGCAGTATAACAGGGACTGAAGCTTTCTTT
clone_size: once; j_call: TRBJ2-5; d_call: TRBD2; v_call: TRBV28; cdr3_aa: CASTLPGTSEETQYF; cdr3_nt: TGTGCCAGCACCCTGCCCGGGACTAGTGAAGAGACCCAGTACTTC
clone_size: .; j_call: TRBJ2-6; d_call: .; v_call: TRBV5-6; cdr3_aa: CASSSPGLTSSSGANVLTF; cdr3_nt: TGTGCCAGCAGCTCGCCGGGACTGACATCGAGCTCTGGGGCCAACGTCCTGACTTTC
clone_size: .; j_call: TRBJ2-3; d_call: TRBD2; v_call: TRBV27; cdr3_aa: CASSLLGLAGGPTDTQYF; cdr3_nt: TGTGCCAGCAGTTTATTGGGCCTAGCGGGAGGGCCCACAGATACGCAGTATTTT
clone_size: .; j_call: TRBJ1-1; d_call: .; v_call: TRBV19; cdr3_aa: CASSIPNTEAFF; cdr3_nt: TGTGCCAGTAGTATACCTAACACTGAAGCTTTCTTT
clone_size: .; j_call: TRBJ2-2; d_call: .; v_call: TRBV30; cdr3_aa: CAWSPEFTGELFF; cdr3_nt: TGTGCCTGGAGTCCGGAGTTCACCGGGGAGCTGTTTTTT